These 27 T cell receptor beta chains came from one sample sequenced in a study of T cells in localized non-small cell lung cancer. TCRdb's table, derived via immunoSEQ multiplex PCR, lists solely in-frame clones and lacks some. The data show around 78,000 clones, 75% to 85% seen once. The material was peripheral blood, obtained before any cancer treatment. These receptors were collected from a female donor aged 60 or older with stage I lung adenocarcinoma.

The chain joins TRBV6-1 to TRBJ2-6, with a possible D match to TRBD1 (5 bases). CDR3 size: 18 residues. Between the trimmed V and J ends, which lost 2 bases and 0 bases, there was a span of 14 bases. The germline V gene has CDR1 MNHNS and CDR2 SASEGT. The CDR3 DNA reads TGTGCCAGCAGTGAATCCCCGAGGACAACCTCTGGGGCCAACGTCCTGACTTTC. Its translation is CASSESPRTTSGANVLTF.

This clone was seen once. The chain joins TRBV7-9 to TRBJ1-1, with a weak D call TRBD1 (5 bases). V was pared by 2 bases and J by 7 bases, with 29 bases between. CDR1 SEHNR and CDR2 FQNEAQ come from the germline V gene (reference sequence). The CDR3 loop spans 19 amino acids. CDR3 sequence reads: CASSLFGADAGKVWGEAFF. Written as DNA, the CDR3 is TGTGCCAGCAGCTTATTTGGCGCAGACGCAGGGAAAGTGTGGGGTGAAGCTTTCTTT.

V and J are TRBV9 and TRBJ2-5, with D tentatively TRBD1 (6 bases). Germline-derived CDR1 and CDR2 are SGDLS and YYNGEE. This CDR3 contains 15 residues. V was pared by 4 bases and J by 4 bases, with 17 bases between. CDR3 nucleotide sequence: TGTGCCAGCAGCCCCCACCGAGGACAGACAGAGACCCAGTACTTC. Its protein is CASSPHRGQTETQYF.

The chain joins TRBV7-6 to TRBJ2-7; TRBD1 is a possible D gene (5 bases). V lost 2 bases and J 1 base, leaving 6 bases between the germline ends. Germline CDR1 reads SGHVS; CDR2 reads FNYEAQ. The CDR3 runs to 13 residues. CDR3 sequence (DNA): TGTGCCAGCAGCTTACGACAGTCCTACGAGCAGTACTTC. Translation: CASSLRQSYEQYF.

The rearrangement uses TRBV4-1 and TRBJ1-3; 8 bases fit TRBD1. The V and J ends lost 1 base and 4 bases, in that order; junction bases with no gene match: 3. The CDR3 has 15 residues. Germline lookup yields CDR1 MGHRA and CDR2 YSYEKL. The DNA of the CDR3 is TGCGCCAGCAGCCAAGTCGGACAGGGAGGAAACACCATATATTTT. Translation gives CASSQVGQGGNTIYF.

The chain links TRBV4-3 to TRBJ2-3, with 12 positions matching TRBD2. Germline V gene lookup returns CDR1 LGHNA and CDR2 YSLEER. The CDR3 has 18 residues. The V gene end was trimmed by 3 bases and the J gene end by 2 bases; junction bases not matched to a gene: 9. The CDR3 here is CASSQTASGGANTDTQYF. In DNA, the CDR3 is TGCGCCAGCAGCCAGACCGCTAGCGGGGGGGCCAACACAGATACGCAGTATTTT.

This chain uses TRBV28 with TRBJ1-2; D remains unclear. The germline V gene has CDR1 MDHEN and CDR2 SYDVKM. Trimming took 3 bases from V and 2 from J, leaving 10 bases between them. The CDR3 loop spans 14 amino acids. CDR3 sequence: CASSLVGQNYGYTF. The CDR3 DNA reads TGTGCCAGCAGTTTGGTCGGGCAAAACTATGGCTACACCTTC.

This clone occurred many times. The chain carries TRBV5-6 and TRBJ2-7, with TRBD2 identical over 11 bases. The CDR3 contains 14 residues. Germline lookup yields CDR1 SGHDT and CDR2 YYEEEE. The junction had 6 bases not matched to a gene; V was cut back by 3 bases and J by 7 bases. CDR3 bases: TGTGCCAGCAGCTCGCCCTTAGCGGGGGGGGAGCAGTACTTC. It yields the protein CASSSPLAGGEQYF. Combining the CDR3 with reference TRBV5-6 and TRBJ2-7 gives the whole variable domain DAGVTQSPTHLIKTRGQQVTLRCSPKSGHDTVSWYQQALGQGPQFIFQYYEEEERQRGNFPDRFSGHQFPNYSSELNVNALLLGDSALYLCASSSPLAGGEQYFGPGTRLTVT.

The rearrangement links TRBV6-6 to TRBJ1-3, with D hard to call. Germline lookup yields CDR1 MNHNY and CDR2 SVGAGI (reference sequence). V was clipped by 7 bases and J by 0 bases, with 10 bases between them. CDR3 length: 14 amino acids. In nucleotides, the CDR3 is TGTGCCAGCACCTTCACATCCTCTGGAAACACCATATATTTT. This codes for CASTFTSSGNTIYF.

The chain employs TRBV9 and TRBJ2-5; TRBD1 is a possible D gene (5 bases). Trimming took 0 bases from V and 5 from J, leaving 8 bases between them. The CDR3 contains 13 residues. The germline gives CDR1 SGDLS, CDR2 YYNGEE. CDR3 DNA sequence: TGTGCCAGCAGCGTAGGGGGCTACGAGACCCAGTACTTC. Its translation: CASSVGGYETQYF.

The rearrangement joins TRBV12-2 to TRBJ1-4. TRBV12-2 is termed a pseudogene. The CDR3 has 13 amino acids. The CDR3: CASRLLAREKLFF. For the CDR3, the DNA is TGTGCAAGTCGCCTCCTAGCTAGAGAAAAACTGTTTTTT.

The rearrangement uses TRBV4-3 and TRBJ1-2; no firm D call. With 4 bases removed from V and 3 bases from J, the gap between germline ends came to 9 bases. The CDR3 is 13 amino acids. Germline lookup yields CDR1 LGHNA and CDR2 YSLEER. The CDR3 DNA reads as TGCGCCAGCAGCCCCATTGACCACTATGGCTACACCTTC. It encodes CASSPIDHYGYTF.

The CDR3: CASSLFPKKETQYF. CDR3 nucleotides: TGTGCCAGCAGTTTATTCCCCAAAAAAGAGACCCAGTACTTC. The chain employs TRBV27 and TRBJ2-5; D is undetermined. Trimming removed 1 base at V and 3 bases at J, with 9 bases between. Germline lookup yields CDR1 MNHEY and CDR2 SMNVEV (reference sequence). The CDR3 runs to 14 residues.

This chain's CDR3 is CASSLTAYEQYF. DNA for the CDR3: TGTGCCAGCAGCTTGACAGCCTACGAGCAGTACTTC. The gene calls are TRBV5-6 and TRBJ2-7, with D unresolved. This CDR3 spans 12 amino acids. Germline CDR1 and CDR2: SGHDT and YYEEEE. The V end lost 1 base, the J end lost 2 bases, and 4 bases lay between the germline ends. Full variable domain (remainder filled in from reference TRBV5-6 and TRBJ2-7): DAGVTQSPTHLIKTRGQQVTLRCSPKSGHDTVSWYQQALGQGPQFIFQYYEEEERQRGNFPDRFSGHQFPNYSSELNVNALLLGDSALYLCASSLTAYEQYFGPGTRLTVT.

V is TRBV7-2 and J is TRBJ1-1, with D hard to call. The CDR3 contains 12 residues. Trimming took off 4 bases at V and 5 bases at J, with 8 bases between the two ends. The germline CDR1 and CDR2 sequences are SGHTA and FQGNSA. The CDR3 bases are TGTGCCAGCAGCTCCCGATGGACTGAAGCTTTCTTT. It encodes CASSSRWTEAFF.

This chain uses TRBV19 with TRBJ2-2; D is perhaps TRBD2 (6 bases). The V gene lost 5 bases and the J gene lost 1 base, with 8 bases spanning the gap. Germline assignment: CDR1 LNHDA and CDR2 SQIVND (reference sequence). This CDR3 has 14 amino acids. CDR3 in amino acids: CASSVSGNTGELFF. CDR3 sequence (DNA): TGTGCCAGTAGTGTTAGCGGGAACACCGGGGAGCTGTTTTTT.

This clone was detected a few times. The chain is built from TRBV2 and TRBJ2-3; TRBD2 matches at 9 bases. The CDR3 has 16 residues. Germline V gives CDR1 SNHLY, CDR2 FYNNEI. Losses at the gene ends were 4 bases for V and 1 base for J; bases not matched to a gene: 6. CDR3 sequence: CASSGSPSGGTDTQYF. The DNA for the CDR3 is TGTGCCAGCAGTGGATCTCCTAGCGGGGGCACAGATACGCAGTATTTT. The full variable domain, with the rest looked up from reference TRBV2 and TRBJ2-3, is EPEVTQTPSHQVTQMGQEVILRCVPISNHLYFYWYRQILGQKVEFLVSFYNNEISEKSEIFDDQFSVERPDGSNFTLKIRSTKLEDSAMYFCASSGSPSGGTDTQYFGPGTRLTVL.

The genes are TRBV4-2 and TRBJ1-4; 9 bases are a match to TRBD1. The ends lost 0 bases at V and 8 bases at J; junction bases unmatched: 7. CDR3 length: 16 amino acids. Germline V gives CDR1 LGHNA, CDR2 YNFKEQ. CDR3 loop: CASSQEGGQGDEKLFF. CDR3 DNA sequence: TGTGCCAGCAGCCAAGAGGGGGGACAGGGTGACGAAAAACTGTTTTTT.

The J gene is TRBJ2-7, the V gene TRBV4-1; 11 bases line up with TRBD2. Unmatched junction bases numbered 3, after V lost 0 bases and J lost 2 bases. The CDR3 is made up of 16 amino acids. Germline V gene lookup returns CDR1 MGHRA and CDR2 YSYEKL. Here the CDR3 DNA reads TGCGCCAGCAGCCAAGAGCCGGGACTAGCGGCCTACGAGCAGTACTTC. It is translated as CASSQEPGLAAYEQYF.

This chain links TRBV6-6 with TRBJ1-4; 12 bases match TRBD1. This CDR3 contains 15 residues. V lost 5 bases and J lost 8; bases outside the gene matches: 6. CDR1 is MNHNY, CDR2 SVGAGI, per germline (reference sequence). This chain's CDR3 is CASSPPGQGAEKLFF. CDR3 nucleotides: TGTGCCAGCAGTCCCCCGGGACAGGGGGCAGAAAAACTGTTTTTT.

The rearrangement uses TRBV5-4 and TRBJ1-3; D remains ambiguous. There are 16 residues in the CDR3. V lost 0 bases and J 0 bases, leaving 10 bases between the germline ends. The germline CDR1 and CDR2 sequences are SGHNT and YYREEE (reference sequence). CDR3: CASSLVPDSSGNTIYF. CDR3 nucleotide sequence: TGTGCCAGCAGCTTGGTCCCCGATAGCTCTGGAAACACCATATATTTT.

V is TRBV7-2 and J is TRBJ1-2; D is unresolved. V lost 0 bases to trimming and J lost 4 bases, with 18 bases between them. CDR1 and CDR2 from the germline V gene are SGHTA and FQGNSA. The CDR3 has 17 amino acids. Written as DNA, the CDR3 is TGTGCCAGCAGCTTAGCTCCGGACTCTTTCTTAGGCTATGGCTACACCTTC. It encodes CASSLAPDSFLGYGYTF.

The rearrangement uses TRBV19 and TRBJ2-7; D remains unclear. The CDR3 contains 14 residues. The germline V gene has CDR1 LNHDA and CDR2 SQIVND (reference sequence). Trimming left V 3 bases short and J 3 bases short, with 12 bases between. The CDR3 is CASSIQATYYEQYF. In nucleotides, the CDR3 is TGTGCCAGTAGTATTCAAGCGACGTACTACGAGCAGTACTTC.

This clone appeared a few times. The DNA for the CDR3 is TGTGCCAGCAGCGTATCTGGGGGAGGGCCAAGTAGCCCAGATACGCAGTATTTT. Translating it yields CASSVSGGGPSSPDTQYF. The gene calls are TRBV9 and TRBJ2-3; 7 bases are shared with TRBD2. J lost 4 bases, V lost 1 base, and 15 bases had no gene match. CDR3 length: 18 residues. CDR1 SGDLS and CDR2 YYNGEE come from the germline V gene. Full variable domain (missing parts from reference TRBV9 and TRBJ2-3): DSGVTQTPKHLITATGQRVTLRCSPRSGDLSVYWYQQSLDQGLQFLIQYYNGEERAKGNILERFSAQQFPDLHSELNLSSLELGDSALYFCASSVSGGGPSSPDTQYFGPGTRLTVL.

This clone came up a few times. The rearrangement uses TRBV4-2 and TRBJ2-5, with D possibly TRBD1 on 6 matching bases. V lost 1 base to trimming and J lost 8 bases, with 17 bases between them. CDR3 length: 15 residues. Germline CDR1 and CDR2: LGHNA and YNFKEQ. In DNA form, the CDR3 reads TGTGCCAGCAGCCAAGTAGGAACAGGGAAAGCAACCCAGTACTTC. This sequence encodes CASSQVGTGKATQYF.

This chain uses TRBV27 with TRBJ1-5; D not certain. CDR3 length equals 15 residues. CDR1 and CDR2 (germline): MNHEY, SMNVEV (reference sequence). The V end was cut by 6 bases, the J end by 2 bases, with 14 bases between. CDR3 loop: CASRDNNRGNQPQHF. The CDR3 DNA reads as TGTGCCAGCAGGGATAACAACCGGGGCAATCAGCCCCAGCATTTT.

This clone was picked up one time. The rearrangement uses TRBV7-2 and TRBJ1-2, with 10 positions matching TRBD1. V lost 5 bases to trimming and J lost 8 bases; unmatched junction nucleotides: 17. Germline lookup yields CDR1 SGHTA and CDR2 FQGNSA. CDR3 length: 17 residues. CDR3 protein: CASSHGGDRGRLEGYTF. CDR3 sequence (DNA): TGTGCCAGCAGCCACGGGGGGGACAGGGGCCGGTTGGAAGGCTACACCTTC.